Each of the 9 T cell receptor beta chains below was sequenced from the same sample in a study of brain metastases from non-small cell lung cancer. Only in-frame clones appear in the TCRdb table, and some are missing; sequencing was by immunoSEQ multiplex PCR. The sample carries several thousand clones, roughly 85% recorded once. Sequenced input: primary lung tumor tissue. The source is a donor aged 40 or older with non-small cell lung cancer.

This clone was counted once. J is TRBJ2-2 and V is TRBV5-1; 9 bases align to TRBD1. V shed 3 bases, J shed 7 bases, and the junction held 7 bases outside the gene matches. This CDR3 spans 15 amino acids. Germline V CDR1 and CDR2: SGHRS, YFSETQ. The DNA for the CDR3 is TGCGCCAGCAGCTCGGACAGGGGATCGGTCGGGGAGCTGTTTTTT. It yields the protein CASSSDRGSVGELFF.

This clone was detected only a few times. V and J are TRBV27 and TRBJ2-3, with 8 bases aligning to TRBD1. This CDR3 comprises 14 residues. In germline, CDR1 is MNHEY, CDR2 SMNVEV (reference sequence). J lost 4 bases, V lost 5 bases, and 5 bases had no gene match. The CDR3 DNA reads as TGTGCCAGCAGTGTGACAGGGGACGCAGATACGCAGTATTTT. Residues: CASSVTGDADTQYF.

V and J are TRBV6-6 and TRBJ2-1; TRBD2 matches 16 bases. The CDR3 is 16 residues long. Germline CDR1 and CDR2: MNHNY and SVGAGI (reference sequence). Trimming took 4 bases from V and 8 from J; bases not matched to a gene: 5. CDR3 amino acids: CASSLGLAGGRDEQFF. The CDR3 DNA is TGTGCCAGCAGTTTGGGACTAGCGGGAGGGAGAGATGAGCAGTTCTTC.

For the CDR3, the DNA is TGTGCCAGCAGCTTAGCGCTCGGCCACGAGCAGTACTTC. The encoded protein is CASSLALGHEQYF. The chain joins TRBV7-9 to TRBJ2-7; no clear D. V lost 0 bases and J 5 bases, leaving 8 bases between the germline ends. The CDR3 has 13 residues. Germline V lookup: CDR1 SEHNR, CDR2 FQNEAQ (reference sequence).

This clone appeared a single time. The chain carries TRBV19 and TRBJ1-3; D is unclear. This CDR3 has 13 residues. Trimming took off 10 bases at V and 4 bases at J, with 14 bases between the two ends. Germline V gives CDR1 LNHDA, CDR2 SQIVND (reference sequence). The CDR3 region is CATQREAGNTIYF. CDR3 DNA: TGTGCCACCCAGAGAGAGGCCGGAAACACCATATATTTT.

The V gene is TRBV12-3 or TRBV12-4, the J gene TRBJ1-2; D is uncertain. This CDR3 region has 13 residues. V was pared by 5 bases and J by 8 bases, with 15 bases between. The CDR3: CASSPRVLRGYTF. The CDR3 DNA reads TGTGCCAGCAGTCCCCGGGTCCTCAGGGGCTACACCTTC.

The rearrangement joins TRBV27 to TRBJ2-1; tentative D call: TRBD2 (5 bases). The CDR3 runs to 17 residues. CDR1 is MNHEY, CDR2 SMNVEV, per germline (reference sequence). Deletions cut 7 bases from V and 1 base from J, with 20 bases between. CDR3 loop: CASIRSPAEKSYNEQFF. The CDR3 DNA follows: TGTGCCAGCATCCGCTCCCCAGCGGAAAAATCCTACAATGAGCAGTTCTTC.

The chain couples TRBV6-5 to TRBJ1-6; TRBD1 might be the D (6 bases). Germline V CDR1 and CDR2: MNHEY, SVGAGI. V was shortened by 7 bases and J by 3 bases, with 10 bases between the two germline ends. CDR3 length equals 14 residues. CDR3 protein: CASTSGHYNSPLHF. CDR3 DNA sequence: TGTGCCAGCACCTCGGGACACTATAATTCACCCCTCCACTTT.

The chain joins TRBV18 to TRBJ2-1, with no clear D. CDR1 is KGHSH, CDR2 LQKENI, per germline. Trimming took off 1 base at V and 0 bases at J, with 16 bases between the two ends. The CDR3 has 18 amino acids. The CDR3 DNA follows: TGTGCCAGCTCACCACGAGAACACAGCGTTTACTCCTACAATGAGCAGTTCTTC. Translation: CASSPREHSVYSYNEQFF.